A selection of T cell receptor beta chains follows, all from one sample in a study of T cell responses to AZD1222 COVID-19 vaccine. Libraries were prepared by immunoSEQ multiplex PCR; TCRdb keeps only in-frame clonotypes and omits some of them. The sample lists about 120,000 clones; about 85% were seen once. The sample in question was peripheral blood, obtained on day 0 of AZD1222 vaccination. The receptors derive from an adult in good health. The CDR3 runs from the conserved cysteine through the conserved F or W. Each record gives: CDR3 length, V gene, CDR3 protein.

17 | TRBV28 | CASRYAGTGPTNEKLFF
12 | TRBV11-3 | CASVGFSDTQYF
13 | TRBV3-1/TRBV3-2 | CASSQEGSLEAFF
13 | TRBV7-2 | CASSLVEGPTQHF
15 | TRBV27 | CASSLGGSLPPTQYF
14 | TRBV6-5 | CASSYSLTGSPLHF
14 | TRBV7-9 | CASSSKGALTEAFF
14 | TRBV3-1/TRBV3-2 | CASSPRTATDTQYF
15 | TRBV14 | CASSQEVSGRRGYTF
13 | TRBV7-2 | CASSLEGVGKAFF
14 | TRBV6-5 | CASSYPAGVTEAFF
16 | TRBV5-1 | CASSLESRDRGRPQHF
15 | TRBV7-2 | CASSLIAGGYNEQFF
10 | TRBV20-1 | CSASEAGYTF
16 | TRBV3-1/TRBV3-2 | CASSQGQTGGNGELFF
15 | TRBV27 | CASTDSVLPYNEQFF
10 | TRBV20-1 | CSATGETQYF
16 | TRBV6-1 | CASSGRGGLREDGYTF
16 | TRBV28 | CASSSPESQGAYEQYF
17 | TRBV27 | CASSSPRASLAYNEQFF
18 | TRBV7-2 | CASSRRRPLAGVVDEQYF
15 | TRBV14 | CASSSRRGNTGELFF
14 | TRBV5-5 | CASTAGGWTDTQYF
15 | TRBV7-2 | CASLAQRLNTGELFF
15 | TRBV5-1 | CASSLGRTSGNTIYF
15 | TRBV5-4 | CASSLVANSYNEQFF
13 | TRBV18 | CASSLDSSTEAFF
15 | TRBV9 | CASSQGTDFAYGYTF
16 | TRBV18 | CASLRREFGLDTEAFF
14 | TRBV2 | CASSVLGVNQPQHF
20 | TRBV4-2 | CASSPQDGFSVGRGNTEAFF
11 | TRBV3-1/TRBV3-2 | CASSQGRGYTF
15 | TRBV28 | CASRDGISYNSPLHF
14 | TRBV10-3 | CAIRGTGGFETQYF
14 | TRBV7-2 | CASSLEGGTDTQYF
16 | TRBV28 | CASSFLPGTGSTEAFF
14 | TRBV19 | CASSIDLGVSGYTF
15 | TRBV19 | CASSPRSGLAYEQYF
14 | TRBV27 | CASSPSTGSDTQYF
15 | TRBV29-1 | CSVIVGGSRSGELFF
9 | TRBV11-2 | CASGGTQYF
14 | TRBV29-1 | CSAIRSSSGNTIYF
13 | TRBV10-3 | CASGGEGNQPQHF
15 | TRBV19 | CASSPRDTYTGELFF